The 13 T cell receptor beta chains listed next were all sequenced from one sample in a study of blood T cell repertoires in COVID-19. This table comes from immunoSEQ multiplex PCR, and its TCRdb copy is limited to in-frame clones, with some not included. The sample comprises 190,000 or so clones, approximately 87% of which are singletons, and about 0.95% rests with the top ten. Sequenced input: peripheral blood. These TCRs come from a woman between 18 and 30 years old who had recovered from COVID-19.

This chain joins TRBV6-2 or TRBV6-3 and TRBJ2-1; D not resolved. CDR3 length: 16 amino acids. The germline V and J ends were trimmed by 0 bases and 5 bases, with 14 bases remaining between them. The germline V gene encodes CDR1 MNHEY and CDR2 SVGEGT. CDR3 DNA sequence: TGTGCCAGCAGTTACTCGTTGGTAGCATCGGACAATGAGCAGTTCTTC. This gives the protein CASSYSLVASDNEQFF.

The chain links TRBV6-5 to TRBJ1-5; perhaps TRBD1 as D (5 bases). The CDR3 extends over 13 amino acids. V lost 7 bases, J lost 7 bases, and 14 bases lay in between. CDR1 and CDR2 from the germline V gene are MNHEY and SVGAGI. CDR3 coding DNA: TGTGCCAGCATGCTGGGAGGGGACCAGCCCCAGCATTTT. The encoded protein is CASMLGGDQPQHF.

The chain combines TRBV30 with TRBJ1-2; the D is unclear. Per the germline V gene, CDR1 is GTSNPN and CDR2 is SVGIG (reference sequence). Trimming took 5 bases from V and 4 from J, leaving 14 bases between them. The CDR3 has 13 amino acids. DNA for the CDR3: TGTGCCTGGGACGGAGGACTGTTCTATGGCTACACCTTC. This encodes CAWDGGLFYGYTF. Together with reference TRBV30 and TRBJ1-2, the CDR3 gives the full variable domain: SQTIHQWPATLVQPVGSPLSLECTVEGTSNPNLYWYRQAAGRGLQLLFYSVGIGQISSEVPQNLSASRPQDRQFILSSKKLLLSDSGFYLCAWDGGLFYGYTFGSGTRLTVV.

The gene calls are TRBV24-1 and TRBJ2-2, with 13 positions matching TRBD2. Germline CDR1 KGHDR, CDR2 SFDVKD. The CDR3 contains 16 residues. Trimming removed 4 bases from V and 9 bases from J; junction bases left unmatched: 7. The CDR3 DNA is TGTGCCACCAGTGACCTCACGACTAGCGGGGGGAGGGAGCTGTTTTTT. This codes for CATSDLTTSGGRELFF.

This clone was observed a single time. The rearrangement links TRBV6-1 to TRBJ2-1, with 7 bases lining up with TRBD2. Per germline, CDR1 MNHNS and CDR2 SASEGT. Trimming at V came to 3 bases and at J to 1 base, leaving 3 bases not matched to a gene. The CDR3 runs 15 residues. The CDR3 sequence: CASSDRGDSYNEQFF. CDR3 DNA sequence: TGTGCCAGCAGTGACCGGGGGGATTCCTACAATGAGCAGTTCTTC.

The CDR3 nucleotides read TGTGCCAGCAGCCAAGACGTGCGCCCAGGCGGGGCCAACGTCCTGACTTTC. Amino acids: CASSQDVRPGGANVLTF. V usage is TRBV4-2 and J usage is TRBJ2-6, with D hard to call. Trimming stripped 0 bases from V and 4 bases from J, with 13 bases between. This CDR3 spans 17 amino acids. In germline, CDR1 is LGHNA, CDR2 YNFKEQ.

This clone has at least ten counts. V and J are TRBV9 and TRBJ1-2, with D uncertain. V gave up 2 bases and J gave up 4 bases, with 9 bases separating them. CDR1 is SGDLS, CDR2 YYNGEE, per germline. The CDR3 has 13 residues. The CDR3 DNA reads TGTGCCAGCAGCGTCGAGGGCTCCTATGGCTACACCTTC. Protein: CASSVEGSYGYTF.

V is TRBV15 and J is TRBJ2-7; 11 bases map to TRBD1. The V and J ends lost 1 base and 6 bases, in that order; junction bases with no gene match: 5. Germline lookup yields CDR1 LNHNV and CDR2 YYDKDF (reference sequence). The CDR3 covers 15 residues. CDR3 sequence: CATSRGGQGALEQYF. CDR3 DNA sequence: TGTGCCACCAGCAGAGGCGGACAGGGGGCCCTCGAGCAGTACTTC.

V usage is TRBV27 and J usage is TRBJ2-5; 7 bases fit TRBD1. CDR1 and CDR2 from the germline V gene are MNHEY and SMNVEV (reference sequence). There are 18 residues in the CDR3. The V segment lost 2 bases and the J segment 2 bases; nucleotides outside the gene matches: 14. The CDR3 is CASSLRYARDSSQETQYF. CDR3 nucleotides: TGTGCCAGCAGTTTACGGTACGCCCGGGACAGCTCACAAGAGACCCAGTACTTC.

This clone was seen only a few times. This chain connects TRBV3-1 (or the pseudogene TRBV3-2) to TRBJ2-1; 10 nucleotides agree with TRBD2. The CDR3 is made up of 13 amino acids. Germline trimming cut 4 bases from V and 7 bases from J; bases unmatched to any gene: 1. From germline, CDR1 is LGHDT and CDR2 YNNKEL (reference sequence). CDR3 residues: CASSRTSGNEQFF. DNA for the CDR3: TGTGCCAGCAGCCGGACTAGCGGAAATGAGCAGTTCTTC.

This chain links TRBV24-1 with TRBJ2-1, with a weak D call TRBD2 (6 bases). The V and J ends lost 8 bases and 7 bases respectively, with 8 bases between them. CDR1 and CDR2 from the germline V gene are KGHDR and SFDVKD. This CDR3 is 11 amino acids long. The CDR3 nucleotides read TGTGCCACCAAGGAGGGGAATGAGCAGTTCTTC. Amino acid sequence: CATKEGNEQFF.

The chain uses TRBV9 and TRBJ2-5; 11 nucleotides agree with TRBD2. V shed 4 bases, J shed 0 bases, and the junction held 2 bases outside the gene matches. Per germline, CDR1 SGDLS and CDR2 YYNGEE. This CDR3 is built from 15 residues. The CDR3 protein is CASSPSGGHQETQYF. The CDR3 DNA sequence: TGTGCCAGCAGCCCTAGCGGGGGGCACCAAGAGACCCAGTACTTC.

In DNA, the CDR3 is TGCAGTGCTAGAGTCTTAGAGACCCAGTACTTC. As protein: CSARVLETQYF. The chain uses TRBV20-1 and TRBJ2-5; D gene unclear. CDR3 length equals 11 residues. Germline CDR1 DFQATT, CDR2 SNEGSKA (reference sequence). Deletions cut 1 base from V and 4 bases from J, with 4 bases between.